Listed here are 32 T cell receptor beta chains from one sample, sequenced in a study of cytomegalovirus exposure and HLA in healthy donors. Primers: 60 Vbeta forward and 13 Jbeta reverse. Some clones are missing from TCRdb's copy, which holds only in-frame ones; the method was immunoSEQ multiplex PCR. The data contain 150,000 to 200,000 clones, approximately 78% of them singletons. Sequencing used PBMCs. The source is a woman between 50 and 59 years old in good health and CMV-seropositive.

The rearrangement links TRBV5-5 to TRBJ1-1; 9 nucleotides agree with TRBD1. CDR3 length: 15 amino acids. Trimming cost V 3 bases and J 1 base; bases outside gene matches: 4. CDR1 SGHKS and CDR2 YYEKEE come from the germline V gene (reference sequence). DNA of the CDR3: TGTGCCAGCAGCTGGGGGGACAGGGAGAACACTGAAGCTTTCTTT. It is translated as CASSWGDRENTEAFF.

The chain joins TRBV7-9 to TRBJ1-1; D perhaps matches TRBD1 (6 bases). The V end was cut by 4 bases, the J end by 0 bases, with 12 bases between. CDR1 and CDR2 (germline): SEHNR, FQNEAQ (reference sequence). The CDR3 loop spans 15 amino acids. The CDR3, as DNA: TGTGCCAGCAGCTCAAGACAGGAAATGAACACTGAAGCTTTCTTT. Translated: CASSSRQEMNTEAFF.

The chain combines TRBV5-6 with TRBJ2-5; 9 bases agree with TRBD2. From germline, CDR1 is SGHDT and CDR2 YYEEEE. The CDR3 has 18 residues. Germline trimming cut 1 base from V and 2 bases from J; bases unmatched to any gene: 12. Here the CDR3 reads CASSLIAGGPGQQETQYF. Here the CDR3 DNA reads TGTGCCAGCAGCTTGATCGCGGGGGGGCCGGGCCAGCAAGAGACCCAGTACTTC. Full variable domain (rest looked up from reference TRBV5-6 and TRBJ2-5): DAGVTQSPTHLIKTRGQQVTLRCSPKSGHDTVSWYQQALGQGPQFIFQYYEEEERQRGNFPDRFSGHQFPNYSSELNVNALLLGDSALYLCASSLIAGGPGQQETQYFGPGTRLLVL.

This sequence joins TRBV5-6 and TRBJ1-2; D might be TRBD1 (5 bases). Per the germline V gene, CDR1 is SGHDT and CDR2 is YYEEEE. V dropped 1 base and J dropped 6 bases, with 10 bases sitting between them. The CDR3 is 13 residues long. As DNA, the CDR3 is TGTGCCAGCAGCTTGCGGGGGTTCCATGGCTACACCTTC. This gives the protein CASSLRGFHGYTF. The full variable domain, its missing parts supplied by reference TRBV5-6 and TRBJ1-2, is DAGVTQSPTHLIKTRGQQVTLRCSPKSGHDTVSWYQQALGQGPQFIFQYYEEEERQRGNFPDRFSGHQFPNYSSELNVNALLLGDSALYLCASSLRGFHGYTFGSGTRLTVV.

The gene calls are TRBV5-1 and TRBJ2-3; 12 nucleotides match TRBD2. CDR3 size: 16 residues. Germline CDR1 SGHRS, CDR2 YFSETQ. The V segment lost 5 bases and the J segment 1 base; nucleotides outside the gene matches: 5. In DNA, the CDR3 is TGCGCCAGCAGTACCCGGACTAGCGGGGGCACAGATACGCAGTATTTT. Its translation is CASSTRTSGGTDTQYF.

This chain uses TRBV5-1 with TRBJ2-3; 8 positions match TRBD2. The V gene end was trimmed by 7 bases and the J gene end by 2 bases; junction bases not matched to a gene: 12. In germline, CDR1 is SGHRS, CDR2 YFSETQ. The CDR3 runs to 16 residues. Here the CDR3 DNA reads TGCGCCAGCGGCGGCCGGGGGACTAGAGACACAGATACGCAGTATTTT. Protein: CASGGRGTRDTDTQYF.

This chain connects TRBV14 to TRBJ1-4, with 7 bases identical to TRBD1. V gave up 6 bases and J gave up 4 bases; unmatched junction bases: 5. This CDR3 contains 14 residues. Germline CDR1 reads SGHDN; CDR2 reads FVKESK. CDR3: CASRTTGNNEKLFF. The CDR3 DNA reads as TGTGCCAGCAGGACGACAGGGAATAATGAAAAACTGTTTTTT.

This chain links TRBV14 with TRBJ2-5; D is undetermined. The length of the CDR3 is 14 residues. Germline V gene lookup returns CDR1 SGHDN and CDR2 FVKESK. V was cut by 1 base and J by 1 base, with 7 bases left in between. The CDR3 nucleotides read TGTGCCAGCAGCCAAGTGGAGAGCCAAGAGACCCAGTACTTC. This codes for CASSQVESQETQYF.

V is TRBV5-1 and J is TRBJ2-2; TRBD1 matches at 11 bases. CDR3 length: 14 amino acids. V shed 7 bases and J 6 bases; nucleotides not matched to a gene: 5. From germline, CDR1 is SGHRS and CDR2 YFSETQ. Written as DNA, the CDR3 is TGCGCCAGCCGGACAGGGGGCGTCTCCGGGGAGCTGTTTTTT. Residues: CASRTGGVSGELFF.

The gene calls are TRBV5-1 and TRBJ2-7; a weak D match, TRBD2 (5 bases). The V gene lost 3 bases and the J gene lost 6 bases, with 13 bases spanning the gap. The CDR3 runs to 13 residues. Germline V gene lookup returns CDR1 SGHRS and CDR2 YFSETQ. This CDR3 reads CASSWDGGREQYF. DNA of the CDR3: TGCGCCAGCAGCTGGGATGGAGGACGCGAGCAGTACTTC.

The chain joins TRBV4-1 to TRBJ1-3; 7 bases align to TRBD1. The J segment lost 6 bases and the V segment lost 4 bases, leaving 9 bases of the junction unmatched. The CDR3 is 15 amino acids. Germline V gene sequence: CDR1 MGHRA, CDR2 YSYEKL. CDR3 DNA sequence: TGCGCCAGCAGCCGACAGGGAAGTTTGGAAAACACCATATATTTT. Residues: CASSRQGSLENTIYF.

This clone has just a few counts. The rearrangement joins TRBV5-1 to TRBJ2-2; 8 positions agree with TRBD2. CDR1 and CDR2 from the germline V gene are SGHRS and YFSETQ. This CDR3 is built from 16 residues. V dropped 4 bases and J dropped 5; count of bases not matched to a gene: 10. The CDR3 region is CASSLSRGGPTGELFF. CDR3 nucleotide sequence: TGCGCCAGCAGCCTTAGCCGGGGGGGGCCTACCGGGGAGCTGTTTTTT.

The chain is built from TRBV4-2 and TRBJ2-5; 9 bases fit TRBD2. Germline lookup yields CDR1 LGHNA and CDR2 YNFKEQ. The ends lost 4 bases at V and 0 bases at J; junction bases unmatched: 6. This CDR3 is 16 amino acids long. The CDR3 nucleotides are TGTGCCAGCAGCCGGTCTAGCGGGACCTACCAAGAGACCCAGTACTTC. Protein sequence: CASSRSSGTYQETQYF.

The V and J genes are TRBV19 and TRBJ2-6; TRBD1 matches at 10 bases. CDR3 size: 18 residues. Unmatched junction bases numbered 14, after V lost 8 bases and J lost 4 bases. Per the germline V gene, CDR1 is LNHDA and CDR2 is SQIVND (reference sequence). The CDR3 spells CASSYFRDRGIGANVLTF. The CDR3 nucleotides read TGTGCCAGTTCCTACTTTAGGGACAGGGGAATAGGGGCCAACGTCCTGACTTTC.

The CDR3 coding sequence is TGCGCCAGCAGCTCACAGCTTAAGAACACTGAAGCTTTCTTT. Protein: CASSSQLKNTEAFF. V usage is TRBV5-1 and J usage is TRBJ1-1; D is undetermined. Germline-derived CDR1 and CDR2 are SGHRS and YFSETQ. The CDR3 runs to 14 residues. V dropped 3 bases and J dropped 1 base, with 10 bases sitting between them.

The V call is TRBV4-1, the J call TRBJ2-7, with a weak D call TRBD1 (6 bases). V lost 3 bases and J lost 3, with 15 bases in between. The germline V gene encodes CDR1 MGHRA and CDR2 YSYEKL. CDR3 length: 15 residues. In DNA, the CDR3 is TGCGCCAGCAGCCAGATCCGGGACACCGACTACGAGCAGTACTTC. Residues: CASSQIRDTDYEQYF.

CDR3 nucleotides: TGTGCCAGCAGTGGACTAGCGGGGAGCACAGATACGCAGTATTTT. Translating it yields CASSGLAGSTDTQYF. This chain links TRBV2 with TRBJ2-3, with 11 bases identical to TRBD2. The CDR3 has 15 residues. The trim removed 4 bases at V and 0 bases at J, leaving 0 bases unmatched. Germline lookup yields CDR1 SNHLY and CDR2 FYNNEI.

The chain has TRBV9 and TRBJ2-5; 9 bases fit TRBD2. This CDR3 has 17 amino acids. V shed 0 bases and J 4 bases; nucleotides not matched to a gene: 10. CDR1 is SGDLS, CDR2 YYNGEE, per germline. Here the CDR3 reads CASSVGTGGGAGETQYF. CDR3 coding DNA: TGTGCCAGCAGCGTAGGGACCGGCGGGGGGGCCGGAGAGACCCAGTACTTC.

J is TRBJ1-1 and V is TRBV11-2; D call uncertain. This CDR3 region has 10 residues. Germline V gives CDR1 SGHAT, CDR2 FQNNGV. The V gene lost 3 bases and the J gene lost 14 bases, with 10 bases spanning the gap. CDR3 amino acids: CASSFNVGFF. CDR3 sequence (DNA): TGTGCCAGCAGCTTCAATGTGGGCTTCTTT.

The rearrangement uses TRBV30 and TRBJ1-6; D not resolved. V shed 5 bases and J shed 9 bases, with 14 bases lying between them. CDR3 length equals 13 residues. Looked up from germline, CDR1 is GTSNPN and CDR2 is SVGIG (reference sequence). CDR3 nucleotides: TGTGCCTGGGGTGCCCTGTTGGCTTCACCCCTCCACTTT. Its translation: CAWGALLASPLHF.

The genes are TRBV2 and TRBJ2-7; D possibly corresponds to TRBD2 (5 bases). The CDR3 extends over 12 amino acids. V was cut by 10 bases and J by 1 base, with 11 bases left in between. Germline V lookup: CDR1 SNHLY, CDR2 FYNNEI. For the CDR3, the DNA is TGTGCCACCCTAGCAGGTTCCTACGAGCAGTACTTC. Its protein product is CATLAGSYEQYF. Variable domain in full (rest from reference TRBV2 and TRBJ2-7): EPEVTQTPSHQVTQMGQEVILRCVPISNHLYFYWYRQILGQKVEFLVSFYNNEISEKSEIFDDQFSVERPDGSNFTLKIRSTKLEDSAMYFCATLAGSYEQYFGPGTRLTVT.

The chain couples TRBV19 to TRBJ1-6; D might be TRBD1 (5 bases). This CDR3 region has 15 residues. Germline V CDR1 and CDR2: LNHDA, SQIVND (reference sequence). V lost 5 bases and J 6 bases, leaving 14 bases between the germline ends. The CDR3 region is CASSAQGTVNSPLHF. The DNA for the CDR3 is TGTGCCAGTAGTGCCCAGGGAACAGTTAATTCACCCCTCCACTTT.

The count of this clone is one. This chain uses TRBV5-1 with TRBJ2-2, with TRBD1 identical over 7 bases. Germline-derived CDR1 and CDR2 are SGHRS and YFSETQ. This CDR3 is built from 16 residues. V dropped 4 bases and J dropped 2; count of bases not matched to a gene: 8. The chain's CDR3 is CASSMTGSPNTGELFF. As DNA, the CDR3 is TGCGCCAGCAGCATGACAGGGAGCCCCAACACCGGGGAGCTGTTTTTT. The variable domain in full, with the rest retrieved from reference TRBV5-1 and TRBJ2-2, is KAGVTQTPRYLIKTRGQQVTLSCSPISGHRSVSWYQQTPGQGLQFLFEYFSETQRNKGNFPGRFSGRQFSNSRSEMNVSTLELGDSALYLCASSMTGSPNTGELFFGEGSRLTVL.

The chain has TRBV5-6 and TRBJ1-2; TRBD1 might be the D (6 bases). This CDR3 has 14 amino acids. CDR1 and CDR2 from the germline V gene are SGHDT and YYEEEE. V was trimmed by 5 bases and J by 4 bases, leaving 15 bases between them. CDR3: CASRPQGIPYGYTF. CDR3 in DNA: TGTGCCAGCAGACCTCAGGGGATCCCCTATGGCTACACCTTC.

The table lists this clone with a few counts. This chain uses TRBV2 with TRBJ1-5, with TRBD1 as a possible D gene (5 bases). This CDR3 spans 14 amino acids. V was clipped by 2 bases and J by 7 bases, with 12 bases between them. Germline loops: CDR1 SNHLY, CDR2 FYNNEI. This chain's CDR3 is CASSEQGLRQPQHF. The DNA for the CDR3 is TGTGCCAGCAGTGAACAGGGCCTGAGGCAGCCCCAGCATTTT.

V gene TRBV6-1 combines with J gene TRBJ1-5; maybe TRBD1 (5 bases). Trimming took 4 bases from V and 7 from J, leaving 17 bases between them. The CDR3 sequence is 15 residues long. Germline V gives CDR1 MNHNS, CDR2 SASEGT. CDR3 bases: TGTGCCAGCAGTGTAGCCAGGGAGGGTCGCCAGCCCCAGCATTTT. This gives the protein CASSVAREGRQPQHF.

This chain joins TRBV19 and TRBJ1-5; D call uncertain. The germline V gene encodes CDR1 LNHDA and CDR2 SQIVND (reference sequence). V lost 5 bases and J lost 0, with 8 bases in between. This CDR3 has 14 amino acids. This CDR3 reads CASSRRDSNQPQHF. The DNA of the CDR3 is TGTGCCAGTAGTCGGAGGGATAGCAATCAGCCCCAGCATTTT.

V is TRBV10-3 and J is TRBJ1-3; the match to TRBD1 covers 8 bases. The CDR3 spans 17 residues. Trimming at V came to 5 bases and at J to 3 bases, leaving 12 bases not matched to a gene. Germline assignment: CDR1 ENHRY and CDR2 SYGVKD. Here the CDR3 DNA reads TGTGCCATCAGTCCACAGGGGGAAAATGTCTTTGGAAACACCATATATTTT. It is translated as CAISPQGENVFGNTIYF.

The CDR3 DNA reads as TGTGCCAGCAGCCTACGGGGGGACACAGATACGCAGTATTTT. Its protein is CASSLRGDTDTQYF. The chain carries TRBV11-2 and TRBJ2-3; 7 bases match TRBD2. Per germline, CDR1 SGHAT and CDR2 FQNNGV. There are 14 residues in the CDR3. Trimming cost V 5 bases and J 2 bases; bases outside gene matches: 4. Full variable domain (remainder filled in from reference TRBV11-2 and TRBJ2-3): EAGVAQSPRYKIIEKRQSVAFWCNPISGHATLYWYQQILGQGPKLLIQFQNNGVVDDSQLPKDRFSAERLKGVDSTLKIQPAKLEDSAVYLCASSLRGDTDTQYFGPGTRLTVL.

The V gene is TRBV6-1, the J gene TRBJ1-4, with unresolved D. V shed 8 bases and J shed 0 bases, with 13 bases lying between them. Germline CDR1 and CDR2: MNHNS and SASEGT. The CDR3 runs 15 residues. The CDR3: CASGPGTATNEKLFF. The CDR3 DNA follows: TGTGCCAGCGGCCCGGGTACTGCAACTAATGAAAAACTGTTTTTT.

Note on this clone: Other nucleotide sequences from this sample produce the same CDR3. The CDR3 sequence is CASSPGRGAAKNIQYF. CDR3 in DNA: TGTGCCAGCAGCCCAGGCCGGGGGGCTGCCAAAAACATTCAGTACTTC. This chain links TRBV7-6 with TRBJ2-4; perhaps TRBD2 as D (7 bases). Germline CDR1 SGHVS, CDR2 FNYEAQ. Trimming took off 5 bases at V and 1 base at J, with 15 bases between the two ends. The CDR3 contains 16 residues. Filled out from reference TRBV7-6 and TRBJ2-4, the complete variable domain reads GAGVSQSPRYKVTKRGQDVALRCDPISGHVSLYWYRQALGQGPEFLTYFNYEAQQDKSGLPNDRFSAERPEGSISTLTIQRTEQRDSAMYRCASSPGRGAAKNIQYFGAGTRLSVL.

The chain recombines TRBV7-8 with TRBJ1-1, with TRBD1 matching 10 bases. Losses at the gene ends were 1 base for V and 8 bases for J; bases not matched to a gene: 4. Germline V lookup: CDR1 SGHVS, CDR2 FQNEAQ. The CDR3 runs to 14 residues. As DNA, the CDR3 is TGTGCCAGCAGCTTAGGAGGGACAGGGGACGAAGCTTTCTTT. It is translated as CASSLGGTGDEAFF.